This entry features one TCR beta chain sequence. Its target is not known. TCR beta CDR3 sequences were amplified from RNA transcripts. The HTBI primer set was used in a first-round RT-PCR of the TCR CDR3. TCRdb itself ran the multiplex PCR reads through MiXCR, one entry per CDR3 protein. The sample carries roughly 520,000 distinct CDR3 sequences, around 22% recorded once. This CDR3 region has 15 residues. Trimming cost V 2 bases and J 3 bases, with 11 bases left between them. Germline lookup yields CDR1 MNHNS and CDR2 SASEGT. This record belongs to a study of T cells in Graves' hyperthyroidism and ophthalmopathy. Across the whole study: Peripheral blood was acquired at first diagnosis, ahead of any therapy whatsoever.

Study results and caveats: Ophthalmopathy stood apart from stable hyperthyroidism in a 13 V-J model.

The sample comprised blood. The chain is built from TRBV6-1 and TRBJ1-5, with a weak D call TRBD1 (5 bases). The TCR sequence derives from a woman aged 30 to 39 with Graves' ophthalmopathy. CDR3 amino acids: CASSETGVPNQPQHF. CDR3 DNA sequence: TGTGCCAGCAGTGAAACGGGGGTCCCCAATCAGCCCCAGCATTTT.